These 13 T cell receptor beta chains were sequenced from one sample in a study of OX40 agonist ivuxolimab in advanced cancers. Library preparation used the immunoSEQ multiplex PCR assay. This immuneACCESS table, as held by TCRdb, lists in-frame sequences with V and J called but not all clones. Of the missing ones, under half trace to an unresolved V gene in checked studies; the others have no known cause. Within this sample are fewer than 65,000 clones, with over 75% of them counted one time only. The ten top clones hold under 14% of the sample. Source: CD4+ or CD8+ T cells sorted from blood, taken in a trial of the OX40 agonist ivuxolimab. The source is an adult with an advanced solid tumor such as melanoma, head and neck, liver or kidney cancer.

This clone appeared a single time. This sequence joins TRBV4-1 and TRBJ2-2; TRBD1 matches at 7 bases. V lost 6 bases to trimming and J lost 1 base; unmatched junction nucleotides: 5. The CDR3 has 15 residues. Germline CDR1 and CDR2: MGHRA and YSYEKL. The CDR3 region is CASRGPGGNTGELFF. The CDR3 DNA is TGCGCCAGCAGGGGACCAGGGGGGAACACCGGGGAGCTGTTTTTT.

The rearrangement uses TRBV2 and TRBJ2-3; D remains unclear. The V end was cut by 6 bases, the J end by 0 bases, with 1 base between. CDR3 size: 11 residues. Germline CDR1 and CDR2: SNHLY and FYNNEI. CDR3 nucleotides: TGTGCCAGCAGAAGCACAGATACGCAGTATTTT. Its protein is CASRSTDTQYF.

The CDR3 sequence is CACLSGIRYNEQFF. The CDR3 region has the DNA TGTGCCTGTCTTAGCGGGATTCGATACAATGAGCAGTTCTTC. The genes are TRBV30 and TRBJ2-1, with 8 bases aligning to TRBD2. With V trimmed by 6 bases and J by 4 bases, 8 bases remained unmatched. The CDR3 has 14 residues. Germline CDR1 is GTSNPN and CDR2 is SVGIG (reference sequence).

This clone appeared once. This chain uses TRBV18 with TRBJ1-2; D possibly corresponds to TRBD1 (6 bases). The germline CDR1 and CDR2 sequences are KGHSH and LQKENI. This CDR3 has 13 amino acids. With 5 bases removed from V and 2 bases from J, the gap between germline ends came to 9 bases. The CDR3 protein is CASSSDRNYGYTF. The CDR3 nucleotides are TGTGCCAGCTCATCTGACAGGAACTATGGCTACACCTTC.

The chain is built from TRBV18 and TRBJ1-2, with D perhaps TRBD1 (5 bases). The CDR3 consists of 15 residues. Germline CDR1 KGHSH, CDR2 LQKENI. Trimming shortened V by 5 bases and J by 4 bases, and 17 bases separated the two germline ends. CDR3: CASSNRDPTPYGYTF. The DNA of the CDR3 is TGTGCCAGCTCAAACCGGGACCCAACCCCCTATGGCTACACCTTC.

V usage is TRBV7-9 and J usage is TRBJ1-5; 7 nucleotides line up with TRBD1. Per germline, CDR1 SEHNR and CDR2 FQNEAQ (reference sequence). Trimming took 8 bases from V and 6 from J; bases not matched to a gene: 4. CDR3 size: 12 residues. CDR3 in DNA: TGTGCCAGCGGGGAGGGGGCTCAGCCCCAGCATTTT. It translates to CASGEGAQPQHF. The variable domain in full, with the rest retrieved from reference TRBV7-9 and TRBJ1-5, is DTGVSQNPRHKITKRGQNVTFRCDPISEHNRLYWYRQTLGQGPEFLTYFQNEAQLEKSRLLSDRFSAERPKGSFSTLEIQRTEQGDSAMYLCASGEGAQPQHFGDGTRLSIL.

CDR3 region: CASSPPQGYRTGELFF. DNA for the CDR3: TGCGCCAGCAGCCCTCCCCAGGGGTATCGGACCGGGGAGCTGTTTTTT. The chain has TRBV5-1 and TRBJ2-2, with D possibly matching TRBD1 (6 bases). CDR3 length: 16 residues. V gave up 4 bases and J gave up 5 bases, with 18 bases separating them. The germline V gene has CDR1 SGHRS and CDR2 YFSETQ.

The chain combines TRBV5-1 with TRBJ2-7; 10 positions match TRBD1. The CDR3 is made up of 14 amino acids. The germline V gene encodes CDR1 SGHRS and CDR2 YFSETQ. The trim removed 4 bases at V and 4 bases at J, leaving 5 bases unmatched. The CDR3 coding sequence is TGCGCCAGCAGCAATAGACAGGGGGCTTACGAGCAGTACTTC. It is translated as CASSNRQGAYEQYF. Combining the CDR3 with reference TRBV5-1 and TRBJ2-7 gives the whole variable domain KAGVTQTPRYLIKTRGQQVTLSCSPISGHRSVSWYQQTPGQGLQFLFEYFSETQRNKGNFPGRFSGRQFSNSRSEMNVSTLELGDSALYLCASSNRQGAYEQYFGPGTRLTVT.

The chain uses TRBV6-1 and TRBJ2-1; D remains unclear. The CDR3 runs to 15 residues. The V end lost 7 bases, the J end lost 4 bases, and 17 bases lay between the germline ends. CDR1 MNHNS and CDR2 SASEGT come from the germline V gene. CDR3 in DNA: TGTGCCAGCAAAATCACTTCAGACGGGTACAATGAGCAGTTCTTC. Amino acids: CASKITSDGYNEQFF.

The rearrangement joins TRBV28 to TRBJ2-2, with D possibly called TRBD1 or TRBD2 (7 bases each). This CDR3 is built from 15 residues. Germline V gene sequence: CDR1 MDHEN, CDR2 SYDVKM. Trimming removed 4 bases at V and 4 bases at J, with 13 bases between. CDR3 in amino acids: CASSSPGGATGELFF. Here the CDR3 DNA reads TGTGCCAGCAGTTCCCCAGGGGGGGCCACCGGGGAGCTGTTTTTT.

V and J are TRBV5-6 and TRBJ2-7; 7 bases agree with TRBD2. Germline CDR1 and CDR2: SGHDT and YYEEEE. J gave up 3 bases and V 0 bases, and 9 bases lay outside the gene matches. This CDR3 comprises 16 residues. CDR3: CASSLDLGTKIYEQYF. CDR3 coding DNA: TGTGCCAGCAGCTTGGATCTGGGGACTAAAATCTACGAGCAGTACTTC. The variable domain in full, completed from reference TRBV5-6 and TRBJ2-7, reads DAGVTQSPTHLIKTRGQQVTLRCSPKSGHDTVSWYQQALGQGPQFIFQYYEEEERQRGNFPDRFSGHQFPNYSSELNVNALLLGDSALYLCASSLDLGTKIYEQYFGPGTRLTVT.

The gene calls are TRBV6-4 and TRBJ1-2, with a tentative D call TRBD1 (5 bases). Trimming cost V 2 bases and J 8 bases, with 12 bases left between them. Looked up from germline, CDR1 is MRHNA and CDR2 is SNTAGT. The CDR3 runs 13 residues. CDR3 sequence: CASSDQGVGGYTF. DNA of the CDR3: TGTGCCAGCAGTGACCAGGGAGTAGGCGGCTACACCTTC.

The DNA of the CDR3 is TGTGCCAGCAATTCGCCGGGACTAGCGGGGGACAATGAGCAGTTCTTC. Protein product: CASNSPGLAGDNEQFF. The genes are TRBV28 and TRBJ2-1; 14 nucleotides line up with TRBD2. The germline CDR1 and CDR2 sequences are MDHEN and SYDVKM. The V and J ends lost 7 bases and 5 bases, in that order; junction bases with no gene match: 7. The CDR3 loop spans 16 amino acids.